Following are 23 T cell receptor beta chains from one sample sequenced in a study of T cell responses to AZD1222 COVID-19 vaccine. Profiled with immunoSEQ multiplex PCR; TCRdb holds only in-frame clones, not every one. This sample has 100,000 to 150,000 clones, with around 90% found just once. The specimen was peripheral blood, collected 28 days after the second AZD1222 dose. The receptors here all came from an adult who received the AZD1222 COVID-19 vaccine.

This CDR3 is CASSIDQRGNSNQPQHF. As DNA, the CDR3 is TGTGCCAGTAGTATAGATCAAAGGGGCAATAGCAATCAGCCCCAGCATTTT. The rearrangement joins TRBV19 to TRBJ1-5, with D perhaps matching TRBD1 (5 bases). Trimming shortened V by 0 bases and J by 0 bases, and 12 bases separated the two germline ends. The V gene's germline CDR1 is LNHDA and CDR2 SQIVND (reference sequence). This CDR3 contains 17 residues.

The rearrangement uses TRBV6-5 and TRBJ1-6; D is undetermined. The CDR3 covers 14 residues. V lost 7 bases and J lost 7, with 14 bases in between. Germline CDR1 MNHEY, CDR2 SVGAGI. The DNA for the CDR3 is TGTGCCAGCACTCTGGATAGGGCCAATTCACCCCTCCACTTT. It yields the protein CASTLDRANSPLHF.

The chain carries TRBV6-5 and TRBJ1-1; D gene uncertain. CDR1 is MNHEY and CDR2 is SVGAGI in the germline V gene. The CDR3 is made up of 12 amino acids. Trimming shortened V by 9 bases and J by 5 bases, and 13 bases separated the two germline ends. As DNA, the CDR3 is TGTGCCAGTCTCCCTAGCGGGACTGAAGCTTTCTTT. Translation: CASLPSGTEAFF.

The J gene is TRBJ1-1, the V gene TRBV4-3, with D possibly matching TRBD1 (5 bases). This CDR3 comprises 17 residues. V shed 4 bases and J shed 1 base, with 19 bases lying between them. Per the germline V gene, CDR1 is LGHNA and CDR2 is YSLEER. CDR3 coding DNA: TGCGCCAGCAGCCGGCTTTGGGCAGGGAAAGGGAACACTGAAGCTTTCTTT. Translated, it gives CASSRLWAGKGNTEAFF.

The rearrangement joins TRBV5-1 to TRBJ2-5; D ambiguous. The V gene lost 2 bases and the J gene lost 4 bases, with 9 bases spanning the gap. Germline V gene data show CDR1 as SGHRS and CDR2 as YFSETQ. The CDR3 contains 13 residues. CDR3 residues: CASSFVPAETQYF. Here the CDR3 DNA reads TGCGCCAGCAGCTTCGTGCCAGCAGAGACCCAGTACTTC.

This clone was detected once. The chain employs TRBV7-2 and TRBJ1-1; no clear D gene. The ends were cut back, 0 bases at V and 6 bases at J, with 8 bases in the middle. CDR1 and CDR2 (germline): SGHTA, FQGNSA. There are 13 residues in the CDR3. This CDR3 reads CASSLANQAEAFF. The CDR3 region has the DNA TGTGCCAGCAGCTTAGCGAACCAAGCTGAAGCTTTCTTT. Complete variable domain (other parts from reference TRBV7-2 and TRBJ1-1): GAGVSQSPSNKVTEKGKDVELRCDPISGHTALYWYRQSLGQGLEFLIYFQGNSAPDKSGLPSDRFSAERTGGSVSTLTIQRTQQEDSAVYLCASSLANQAEAFFGQGTRLTVV.

The V gene is TRBV28, the J gene TRBJ2-1, with D possibly TRBD2 on 7 matching bases. Germline V gene data show CDR1 as MDHEN and CDR2 as SYDVKM. The CDR3 extends over 14 amino acids. The germline V and J ends were trimmed by 5 bases and 7 bases, with 15 bases remaining between them. The CDR3 coding sequence is TGTGCCAGCAGTCTAGGGGGGGTCGAGAATGAGCAGTTCTTC. As protein: CASSLGGVENEQFF.

The chain has TRBV29-1 and TRBJ1-1, with no clear D. This CDR3 has 11 amino acids. V dropped 7 bases and J dropped 1 base, with 7 bases sitting between them. CDR1 SQVTM and CDR2 ANQGSEA come from the germline V gene. The CDR3 protein is CSGYRNTEAFF. DNA of the CDR3: TGCAGCGGGTACAGGAACACTGAAGCTTTCTTT.

This chain links TRBV18 with TRBJ2-2; D possibly corresponds to TRBD1 (5 bases). There are 16 residues in the CDR3. The germline V gene encodes CDR1 KGHSH and CDR2 LQKENI. Trimming took off 3 bases at V and 1 base at J, with 12 bases between the two ends. DNA for the CDR3: TGTGCCAGCTCACCTCAGGGTTTGGGGAACACCGGGGAGCTGTTTTTT. Amino acids: CASSPQGLGNTGELFF.

The chain employs TRBV7-7 and TRBJ2-5; TRBD2 matches at 11 bases. Trimming removed 6 bases from V and 4 bases from J; junction bases left unmatched: 7. Germline-derived CDR1 and CDR2 are SSHAT and FNYEAQ (reference sequence). The CDR3 has 15 amino acids. Here the CDR3 DNA reads TGTGCCAGCAGTTTTAGCGGGGGGGCCTTAGAGACCCAGTACTTC. Its translation is CASSFSGGALETQYF.

V is TRBV5-1 and J is TRBJ1-1; 7 nucleotides match TRBD1. The CDR3 is 14 residues long. From germline, CDR1 is SGHRS and CDR2 YFSETQ. V gave up 2 bases and J gave up 2 bases; unmatched junction bases: 3. The CDR3 loop is CASSFRGDNTEAFF. DNA of the CDR3: TGCGCCAGCAGCTTCAGGGGGGATAACACTGAAGCTTTCTTT. The variable domain in full, with the rest retrieved from reference TRBV5-1 and TRBJ1-1, is KAGVTQTPRYLIKTRGQQVTLSCSPISGHRSVSWYQQTPGQGLQFLFEYFSETQRNKGNFPGRFSGRQFSNSRSEMNVSTLELGDSALYLCASSFRGDNTEAFFGQGTRLTVV.

The J gene is TRBJ2-1, the V gene TRBV6-5, with no clear D. There are 16 residues in the CDR3. V was trimmed by 0 bases and J by 5 bases, leaving 14 bases between them. Germline V CDR1 and CDR2: MNHEY, SVGAGI. CDR3 residues: CASSYSKSSRNNEQFF. The CDR3 DNA reads TGTGCCAGCAGTTACTCGAAAAGTTCGCGGAACAATGAGCAGTTCTTC.

This chain uses TRBV27 with TRBJ1-2; TRBD1 agrees at 8 bases. V trimming: 8 bases; J trimming: 6 bases; junction bases outside the gene matches: 17. Germline V gives CDR1 MNHEY, CDR2 SMNVEV (reference sequence). The length of the CDR3 is 16 residues. CDR3 sequence reads: CASHSFRSDRAHGYTF. The CDR3 DNA reads TGTGCCAGCCACTCCTTTAGATCGGACAGGGCCCATGGCTACACCTTC.

This chain links TRBV28 with TRBJ2-2; TRBD1 agrees at 11 bases. The CDR3 length is 14 residues. Germline CDR1 reads MDHEN; CDR2 reads SYDVKM. Trimming took 6 bases from V and 6 from J; bases not matched to a gene: 3. This CDR3 reads CASRGQGESGELFF. DNA for the CDR3: TGTGCCAGCAGGGGACAGGGGGAGTCCGGGGAGCTGTTTTTT. Looking up the rest from reference TRBV28 and TRBJ2-2 gives the full variable domain: DVKVTQSSRYLVKRTGEKVFLECVQDMDHENMFWYRQDPGLGLRLIYFSYDVKMKEKGDIPEGYSVSREKKERFSLILESASTNQTSMYLCASRGQGESGELFFGEGSRLTVL.

This chain uses TRBV4-1 with TRBJ2-1; D not certain. Germline-derived CDR1 and CDR2 are MGHRA and YSYEKL. CDR3 length equals 15 residues. Trimming took 0 bases from V and 7 from J, leaving 13 bases between them. In DNA, the CDR3 is TGCGCCAGCAGCCAAGAAATGAGACTGGGGAATGAGCAGTTCTTC. Protein: CASSQEMRLGNEQFF.

The CDR3 nucleotides are TGTGCCAGCAGCTTAAATCCCGGAGCAACAGATACGCAGTATTTT. Translated, it gives CASSLNPGATDTQYF. This chain links TRBV11-2 with TRBJ2-3; D unresolved. The CDR3 totals 15 residues. Germline assignment: CDR1 SGHAT and CDR2 FQNNGV. V lost 2 bases and J 3 bases, leaving 12 bases between the germline ends.

The chain combines TRBV18 with TRBJ2-6; D is possibly TRBD1 or TRBD2 (5 bases each). V was cut by 6 bases and J by 0 bases, with 12 bases left in between. CDR3 length: 16 amino acids. Germline assignment: CDR1 KGHSH and CDR2 LQKENI. This CDR3 is CASSGRGSSGANVLTF. CDR3 coding DNA: TGTGCCAGCTCCGGACGGGGCTCCTCTGGGGCCAACGTCCTGACTTTC.

This sequence joins TRBV18 and TRBJ1-3, with D possibly TRBD1 on 6 matching bases. Trimming removed 2 bases from V and 0 bases from J, with 8 bases in between. Germline V lookup: CDR1 KGHSH, CDR2 LQKENI. The CDR3 consists of 15 residues. The CDR3 DNA is TGTGCCAGCTCACCAAGGACAGACTCTGGAAACACCATATATTTT. It specifies CASSPRTDSGNTIYF.

This clone was picked up one time. The CDR3: CASSDWGLGYGYTF. CDR3 in DNA: TGTGCCAGCAGTGATTGGGGTTTGGGCTATGGCTACACCTTC. The V gene is TRBV6-1, the J gene TRBJ1-2; the D is unclear. This CDR3 comprises 14 residues. Germline values: CDR1 MNHNS, CDR2 SASEGT. V lost 3 bases to trimming and J lost 4 bases, with 12 bases between them.

The CDR3 DNA is TGTGCCAGCAGTTCAACGACCAGCGGGTTCAATACAGGAAACAACTACGAGCAGTACTTC. This sequence encodes CASSSTTSGFNTGNNYEQYF. The genes are TRBV28 and TRBJ2-7; weak D call: TRBD2 (6 bases). Germline V gene data show CDR1 as MDHEN and CDR2 as SYDVKM. The CDR3 is 20 residues long. The germline V and J ends were trimmed by 4 bases and 3 bases, with 31 bases remaining between them.

This clone is a singleton in its sample. The rearrangement joins TRBV28 to TRBJ1-6, with TRBD1 matching over 9 bases. V shed 5 bases, J shed 8 bases, and the junction held 4 bases outside the gene matches. The CDR3 is 14 amino acids. Germline values: CDR1 MDHEN, CDR2 SYDVKM. The CDR3 DNA is TGTGCCAGCAGTGCACAGGGGGCGTATTCACCCCTCCACTTT. It is translated as CASSAQGAYSPLHF. Looking up the rest from reference TRBV28 and TRBJ1-6 gives the full variable domain: DVKVTQSSRYLVKRTGEKVFLECVQDMDHENMFWYRQDPGLGLRLIYFSYDVKMKEKGDIPEGYSVSREKKERFSLILESASTNQTSMYLCASSAQGAYSPLHFGNGTRLTVT.

The chain uses TRBV5-1 and TRBJ1-6; D not certain. This CDR3 region has 17 residues. The germline CDR1 and CDR2 sequences are SGHRS and YFSETQ. With 2 bases removed from V and 0 bases from J, the gap between germline ends came to 12 bases. DNA for the CDR3: TGCGCCAGCAGCTTAGAGATCACTAGCTCCTATAATTCACCCCTCCACTTT. This gives the protein CASSLEITSSYNSPLHF.

The J gene is TRBJ1-3, the V gene TRBV12-3 or TRBV12-4; D call uncertain. The V gene lost 9 bases and the J gene lost 1 base, with 10 bases spanning the gap. The CDR3 is 13 residues long. The CDR3 loop is CASHGRSGNTIYF. In nucleotides, the CDR3 is TGTGCCAGTCACGGGCGGTCTGGAAACACCATATATTTT.